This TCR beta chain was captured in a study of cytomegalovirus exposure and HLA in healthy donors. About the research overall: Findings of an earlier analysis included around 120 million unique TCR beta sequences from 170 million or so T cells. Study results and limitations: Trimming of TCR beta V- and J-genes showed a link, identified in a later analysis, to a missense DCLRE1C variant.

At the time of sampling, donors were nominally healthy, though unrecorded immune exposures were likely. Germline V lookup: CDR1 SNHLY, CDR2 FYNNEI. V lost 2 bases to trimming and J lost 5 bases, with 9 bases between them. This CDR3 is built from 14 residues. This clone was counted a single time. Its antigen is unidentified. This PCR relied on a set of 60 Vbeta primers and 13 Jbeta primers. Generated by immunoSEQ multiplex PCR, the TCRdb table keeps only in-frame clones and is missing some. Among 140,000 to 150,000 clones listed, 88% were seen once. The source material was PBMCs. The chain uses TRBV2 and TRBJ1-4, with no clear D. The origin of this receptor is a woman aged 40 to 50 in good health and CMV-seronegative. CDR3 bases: TGTGCCAGCAGTGAACGGCCGAGGAATGAAAAACTGTTTTTT. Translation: CASSERPRNEKLFF.